Presented here are 28 T cell receptor beta chains from one specimen sequenced in a study of blood T cell repertoires in COVID-19. The method was immunoSEQ multiplex PCR; TCRdb's version includes in-frame clones alone and lacks a portion of them. The table shows just over 650,000 clones, with approximately 90% occurring only once. Material: peripheral blood. Receptors originate from a woman aged 18-30 years with acute or convalescent COVID-19.

The V call is TRBV5-1, the J call TRBJ1-5; D not certain. The CDR3 extends over 14 amino acids. CDR1 is SGHRS, CDR2 YFSETQ, per germline. Deletions cut 4 bases from V and 0 bases from J, with 8 bases between. In nucleotides, the CDR3 is TGCGCCAGCAGCCTAGATTATAGCAATCAGCCCCAGCATTTT. Its translation is CASSLDYSNQPQHF.

This chain joins TRBV24-1 and TRBJ2-5, with 15 positions matching TRBD2. Germline lookup yields CDR1 KGHDR and CDR2 SFDVKD. The V segment lost 4 bases and the J segment 2 bases; nucleotides outside the gene matches: 4. This CDR3 region has 17 residues. DNA for the CDR3: TGTGCCACCAGTGAGCCGGGACTAGCGGGGGGACAAGAGACCCAGTACTTC. Translation: CATSEPGLAGGQETQYF.

The rearrangement links TRBV30 to TRBJ1-2, with 7 bases that match TRBD1. Per germline, CDR1 GTSNPN and CDR2 SVGIG (reference sequence). This CDR3 is built from 13 residues. V was clipped by 4 bases and J by 14 bases; unmatched bases: 16. CDR3 amino acids: CAWKARWDSADTF. For the CDR3, the DNA is TGTGCCTGGAAGGCCCGATGGGACAGTGCGGATACCTTC.

The CDR3 region has the DNA TGCGCCAGCAGCTTGGCGCAGGCCCCAGATACGCAGTATTTT. Its translation: CASSLAQAPDTQYF. The chain carries TRBV5-1 and TRBJ2-3; no clear D gene. Trimming took 0 bases from V and 4 from J, leaving 9 bases between them. The CDR3 extends over 14 amino acids. Germline CDR1 and CDR2: SGHRS and YFSETQ.

The gene calls are TRBV13 and TRBJ1-2, with 10 bases identical to TRBD1. After removal of 5 bases from V and 6 bases from J, the junction contained 12 bases not matched to a gene. CDR1 PRHDT and CDR2 FYEKMQ come from the germline V gene (reference sequence). The CDR3 covers 16 residues. CDR3 in amino acids: CASSLTGQGEFDGYTF. The DNA of the CDR3 is TGTGCCAGCAGCCTTACCGGACAGGGGGAGTTTGATGGCTACACCTTC.

The chain employs TRBV6-5 and TRBJ1-2, with TRBD1 identical over 7 bases. The CDR3 has 13 residues. Germline loops: CDR1 MNHEY, CDR2 SVGAGI. Trimming removed 6 bases from V and 8 bases from J; junction bases left unmatched: 9. CDR3 amino acids: CASRPMTGFGYTF. DNA for the CDR3: TGTGCCAGCAGACCCATGACAGGGTTCGGCTACACCTTC.

The rearrangement uses TRBV19 and TRBJ1-2, with D possibly matching TRBD1 (6 bases). V lost 8 bases and J lost 2, with 18 bases in between. Germline V CDR1 and CDR2: LNHDA, SQIVND (reference sequence). The CDR3 contains 15 residues. CDR3: CASFQQGGENYGYTF. CDR3 in DNA: TGTGCCAGTTTTCAACAGGGAGGGGAAAACTATGGCTACACCTTC.

The chain carries TRBV19 and TRBJ2-7; tentative D call: TRBD2 (6 bases). The germline V gene encodes CDR1 LNHDA and CDR2 SQIVND (reference sequence). The length of the CDR3 is 14 residues. Trimming stripped 6 bases from V and 3 bases from J, with 15 bases between. The DNA for the CDR3 is TGTGCCAGTAGCCTCGTGGAGGGTTTCTACGAGCAGTACTTC. Translation: CASSLVEGFYEQYF.

This clone was seen a single time. The J gene is TRBJ1-6, the V gene TRBV9, with no clear D. Germline V gives CDR1 SGDLS, CDR2 YYNGEE. CDR3 length: 16 amino acids. V lost 0 bases to trimming and J lost 3 bases, with 10 bases between them. The CDR3 DNA follows: TGTGCCAGCAGCGTAGCCCCACAGTACTATAATTCACCCCTCCACTTT. It specifies CASSVAPQYYNSPLHF.

The chain joins TRBV5-6 to TRBJ1-1; 7 bases are shared with TRBD1. The CDR3 consists of 17 residues. CDR1 and CDR2 (germline): SGHDT, YYEEEE. V trimming: 6 bases; J trimming: 6 bases; junction bases outside the gene matches: 20. The CDR3 DNA reads TGTGCCAGCACCCGACGACAGGGTAGTATAAGGAGGTCTGAAGCTTTCTTT. Amino acids: CASTRRQGSIRRSEAFF.

The gene calls are TRBV7-3 and TRBJ1-5; 7 bases line up with TRBD1. CDR3 length: 15 residues. With V trimmed by 4 bases and J by 3 bases, 6 bases remained unmatched. Germline CDR1 reads SGHTA; CDR2 reads FQGTGA. The DNA of the CDR3 is TGTGCCAGCAGCTGCGGACAGGTGTCCAATCAGCCCCAGCATTTT. It translates to CASSCGQVSNQPQHF.

J is TRBJ1-2 and V is TRBV4-2; no reliable D call. Germline CDR1 and CDR2: LGHNA and YNFKEQ. V was trimmed by 1 base and J by 0 bases, leaving 21 bases between them. This CDR3 spans 19 amino acids. The CDR3: CASSQGGGHPGPSNYGYTF. Here the CDR3 DNA reads TGTGCCAGCAGCCAAGGTGGAGGGCACCCGGGCCCCTCTAACTATGGCTACACCTTC.

The chain couples TRBV28 to TRBJ1-1; possibly TRBD1 for D (5 bases). The CDR3 covers 13 residues. Trimming pared 4 bases from V and 1 base from J, leaving 7 bases between. Germline assignment: CDR1 MDHEN and CDR2 SYDVKM. CDR3 in DNA: TGTGCCAGCAGTTACGACAGGAACACTGAAGCTTTCTTT. It codes for CASSYDRNTEAFF.

V gene TRBV5-5 combines with J gene TRBJ1-1, with D possibly TRBD1 on 5 matching bases. V lost 2 bases and J 4 bases, leaving 18 bases between the germline ends. CDR1 and CDR2 (germline): SGHKS, YYEKEE (reference sequence). This CDR3 is 16 amino acids long. CDR3 sequence (DNA): TGTGCCAGCAGCTTACAGAAACAGGTGAGGAGCACTGAAGCTTTCTTT. Residues: CASSLQKQVRSTEAFF.

The chain has TRBV30 and TRBJ1-4; possibly TRBD1 for D (5 bases). Germline CDR1 reads GTSNPN; CDR2 reads SVGIG (reference sequence). Between the trimmed V and J ends, which lost 5 bases and 8 bases, there was a span of 18 bases. This CDR3 is 14 amino acids long. The CDR3 loop is CAWQEGRSGEKLFF. CDR3 DNA sequence: TGTGCCTGGCAAGAGGGGAGGTCAGGGGAAAAACTGTTTTTT. The variable domain in full, with the rest retrieved from reference TRBV30 and TRBJ1-4, is SQTIHQWPATLVQPVGSPLSLECTVEGTSNPNLYWYRQAAGRGLQLLFYSVGIGQISSEVPQNLSASRPQDRQFILSSKKLLLSDSGFYLCAWQEGRSGEKLFFGSGTQLSVL.

This chain uses TRBV24-1 with TRBJ2-3, with 10 bases fitting TRBD1. The CDR3 consists of 16 residues. The V segment lost 3 bases and the J segment 5 bases; nucleotides outside the gene matches: 7. Germline V gives CDR1 KGHDR, CDR2 SFDVKD. CDR3: CATSDAGQGRGDTQYF. The CDR3 region has the DNA TGTGCCACCAGTGATGCGGGACAGGGGCGGGGAGATACGCAGTATTTT.

The chain carries TRBV4-1 and TRBJ1-6; TRBD1 might be the D (6 bases). Germline V gene data show CDR1 as MGHRA and CDR2 as YSYEKL. V dropped 5 bases and J dropped 0 bases, with 14 bases sitting between them. This CDR3 is 17 amino acids long. CDR3 sequence reads: CASSFRDTSSYNSPLHF. The CDR3, as DNA: TGCGCCAGCAGCTTCCGGGACACGAGCTCCTATAATTCACCCCTCCACTTT.

The chain carries TRBV28 and TRBJ1-2; 11 nucleotides match TRBD1. Germline-derived CDR1 and CDR2 are MDHEN and SYDVKM. The CDR3 is made up of 15 amino acids. J lost 3 bases, V lost 2 bases, and 2 bases had no gene match. Here the CDR3 DNA reads TGTGCCAGCAGTTTACGGACAGGGGGCGACTATGGCTACACCTTC. Translating gives CASSLRTGGDYGYTF.

The V and J genes are TRBV12-3 or TRBV12-4 and TRBJ1-4; 8 bases map to TRBD1. J lost 5 bases, V lost 7 bases, and 3 bases had no gene match. The CDR3 extends over 13 amino acids. The CDR3: CASKRTGNEKLFF. As DNA, the CDR3 is TGTGCCAGCAAACGGACAGGGAATGAAAAACTGTTTTTT.

In nucleotides, the CDR3 is TGTGCCAGCAGTGCCAGGCTGGGGGGAAACACTGAAGCTTTCTTT. This gives the protein CASSARLGGNTEAFF. The V gene is TRBV25-1, the J gene TRBJ1-1, with a tentative D call TRBD1 (5 bases). The CDR3 covers 15 residues. V lost 4 bases to trimming and J lost 2 bases, with 14 bases between them. Germline V gene lookup returns CDR1 MGHDK and CDR2 SYGVNS. The whole variable domain, remainder taken from reference TRBV25-1 and TRBJ1-1, is EADIYQTPRYLVIGTGKKITLECSQTMGHDKMYWYQQDPGMELHLIHYSYGVNSTEKGDLSSESTVSRIRTEHFPLTLESARPSHTSQYLCASSARLGGNTEAFFGQGTRLTVV.

This clone has a handful of counts. The rearrangement uses TRBV29-1 and TRBJ1-5; D call uncertain. Trimming shortened V by 4 bases and J by 0 bases, and 4 bases separated the two germline ends. The germline gives CDR1 SQVTM, CDR2 ANQGSEA. The CDR3 is 12 amino acids. The CDR3 DNA sequence: TGCAGCGTTGGCGGTAGCAATCAGCCCCAGCATTTT. Translation gives CSVGGSNQPQHF.

This rearrangement joins TRBV14 to TRBJ1-2, with 9 bases identical to TRBD1. The CDR3 covers 18 residues. The germline CDR1 and CDR2 sequences are SGHDN and FVKESK. With V trimmed by 0 bases and J by 5 bases, 13 bases remained unmatched. The CDR3 DNA reads as TGTGCCAGCAGCCAAGATCGTTACAGGGGGCGCATCAGGTATGGCTACACCTTC. Translated, it gives CASSQDRYRGRIRYGYTF.

V is TRBV6-5 and J is TRBJ2-7; perhaps TRBD2 as D (7 bases). This CDR3 is built from 15 residues. Trimming pared 7 bases from V and 5 bases from J, leaving 21 bases between. CDR1 and CDR2 (germline): MNHEY, SVGAGI. For the CDR3, the DNA is TGTGCCAGCATCCAAGGGGCACAGGGAGGGGACGAGCAGTACTTC. Translated: CASIQGAQGGDEQYF.

This clone has only a few counts. The chain carries TRBV11-2 and TRBJ1-2, with a tentative D call TRBD1 (6 bases). The CDR3 spans 10 residues. V shed 6 bases and J shed 7 bases, with 6 bases lying between them. CDR1 and CDR2 (germline): SGHAT, FQNNGV. In nucleotides, the CDR3 is TGTGCCAGCAGGGACAGTGGCTACACCTTC. It codes for CASRDSGYTF.

The chain is built from TRBV4-3 and TRBJ1-4; no firm D call. CDR1 is LGHNA and CDR2 is YSLEER in the germline V gene. The CDR3 loop spans 15 amino acids. V shed 4 bases and J shed 7 bases, with 16 bases lying between them. As DNA, the CDR3 is TGCGCCAGCAGCCCCCGAGGGAGGGATAGTGAAAAACTGTTTTTT. This encodes CASSPRGRDSEKLFF.

The V and J genes are TRBV14 and TRBJ2-7, with 7 bases lining up with TRBD1. This CDR3 has 13 amino acids. With V trimmed by 2 bases and J by 3 bases, 1 base remained unmatched. Germline CDR1 SGHDN, CDR2 FVKESK. CDR3 protein: CASSQYRGYEQYF. DNA for the CDR3: TGTGCCAGCAGCCAATACAGGGGCTACGAGCAGTACTTC.

The chain uses TRBV18 and TRBJ2-1; 7 nucleotides agree with TRBD2. From germline, CDR1 is KGHSH and CDR2 LQKENI. This CDR3 has 17 residues. The trim removed 2 bases at V and 0 bases at J, leaving 7 bases unmatched. Here the CDR3 DNA reads TGTGCCAGCTCACCAGGGGCTAGCGGAGTCTCCTACAATGAGCAGTTCTTC. This codes for CASSPGASGVSYNEQFF.

The sample holds a few counts of this clone. V and J are TRBV28 and TRBJ1-1, with D maybe TRBD1 (5 bases). The ends were cut back, 2 bases at V and 1 base at J, with 11 bases in the middle. Germline CDR1 reads MDHEN; CDR2 reads SYDVKM. This CDR3 has 15 amino acids. This CDR3 is CASSLLGQKNTEAFF. The CDR3, as DNA: TGTGCCAGCAGTTTACTAGGACAAAAGAACACTGAAGCTTTCTTT.